The clone carrying this T cell receptor beta chain was counted a few times. Its antigen remains unknown. 13 Jbeta primers and 60 Vbeta primers were used for the PCR. Assay: immunoSEQ multiplex PCR; the TCRdb copy retains only in-frame clones and omits some. The repertoire holds over 150,000 clones, with approximately 75% as singletons. This entry is derived from a study of cytomegalovirus exposure and HLA in healthy donors. Overall study findings and caveats: V- and J-gene trimming of TCR beta was linked (in a later analysis) to a missense DCLRE1C variant.

The V segment lost 4 bases and the J segment 2 bases; nucleotides outside the gene matches: 5. The CDR3 covers 14 residues. CDR1 is MGHRA and CDR2 is YSYEKL in the germline V gene. The clonotype originates from a woman aged 18-29 years in good health and CMV-seronegative. The gene calls are TRBV4-1 and TRBJ2-7; TRBD1 matches at 7 bases. What was sequenced was PBMCs. This CDR3 reads CASSRPGQAYEQYF. Written as DNA, the CDR3 is TGCGCCAGCAGCCGCCCCGGACAGGCCTACGAGCAGTACTTC.